This TCR beta chain was recorded in a study of vaccination and CD4 T cells after COVID-19. About the study: Comprising six males and four females, the convalescent participants counted two Hispanic individuals among them. Post-vaccine sampling followed dose two by a median roughly 74 days (range 14 to 241).

In germline, CDR1 is MNHEY, CDR2 SVGAGI. There are 16 residues in the CDR3. The germline V and J ends were trimmed by 0 bases and 4 bases, with 13 bases remaining between them. The assay that was used to sequence DNA from cultured CD4+ T cells was the Oncomine TCR Beta short-read assay. TCRdb re-analysed the PCR reads in MiXCR, keeping a single row per CDR3 protein. The sample carries just under 20,000 distinct CDR3 sequences, roughly 67% recorded once. Treatment noted: roughly 11-day PBMC culture with coronavirus spike peptide pools or control peptides (ViraFEST assay). The ViraFEST method relied on peptide pools to expand antigen-specific T cells, followed by TCR sequencing. Points from the study as a whole: Reactive clonotype counts went from median 21 after infection to about 37 after vaccination, nonsignificantly.

For this clonotype: Its specificity is unknown.

V usage is TRBV6-5 and J usage is TRBJ2-1; D gene unclear. The source material was CD4+ T cells from blood, cultured in vitro. The source of this sequence is a human donor who had recovered from COVID-19. CDR3 nucleotides: TGTGCCAGCAGTTACTCAACTTCTAGGAGATACAATGAGCAGTTCTTC. This codes for CASSYSTSRRYNEQFF.